The 10 T cell receptor beta chains given below trace back to one sample, sequenced in a study of post-analysis software for immune sequencing data. Prepared libraries of TCR beta cDNA carried unique molecular identifiers. TCRdb passed the PCR reads through MiXCR, listing each CDR3 protein once. Of about 810,000 distinct CDR3 sequences in the sample, under 70% were seen once. The study, taken as a whole, reports: Comparison of patients with controls showed five TRBV segments more frequent in patients, TRBV5-6, TRBV5-1 and TRBV20-1 among them.

Antigens of these TCRs are unknown. Sequencing input: blood. The receptors stem from a girl aged 5 to 17 with multiple sclerosis.

This chain connects TRBV2 to TRBJ2-7; 9 bases are shared with TRBD2. This CDR3 is built from 17 residues. The junction had 8 bases not matched to a gene; V was cut back by 1 base and J by 1 base. Germline lookup yields CDR1 SNHLY and CDR2 FYNNEI. CDR3 protein: CASSEEVAGVSSYEQYF. DNA for the CDR3: TGTGCCAGCAGTGAAGAAGTAGCGGGGGTTTCATCCTACGAGCAGTACTTC.

Only a few counts were recorded for this clonotype. The CDR3 here is CASSESAGGPFSEQFF. The CDR3, as DNA: TGCGCCAGCAGTGAGTCGGCGGGAGGGCCGTTCTCTGAGCAGTTCTTC. The chain carries TRBV10-2 and TRBJ2-1, with TRBD2 matching 9 bases. Trimming at V came to 0 bases and at J to 9 bases, leaving 9 bases not matched to a gene. The CDR3 contains 16 residues. Germline-derived CDR1 and CDR2 are WSHSY and SAAADI.

The chain is built from TRBV2 and TRBJ2-7, with TRBD1 as a possible D gene (6 bases). CDR1 is SNHLY and CDR2 is FYNNEI in the germline V gene. V was trimmed by 6 bases and J by 3 bases, leaving 12 bases between them. The CDR3 contains 13 residues. The CDR3 region has the DNA TGTGCCAGCAGGGGGGACACGAACTACGAGCAGTACTTC. Translating gives CASRGDTNYEQYF.

The chain carries TRBV7-2 and TRBJ2-1, with D possibly matching TRBD2 (6 bases). This CDR3 has 12 amino acids. Germline V gives CDR1 SGHTA, CDR2 FQGNSA. V was trimmed by 8 bases and J by 7 bases, leaving 12 bases between them. The CDR3 DNA reads TGTGCCAGCGGGGGGACTGAAAATGAGCAGTTCTTC. It codes for CASGGTENEQFF.

The chain joins TRBV7-9 to TRBJ2-7; 10 bases align to TRBD1. Germline V gives CDR1 SEHNR, CDR2 FQNEAQ (reference sequence). The CDR3 is 15 amino acids. Trimming removed 5 bases from V and 0 bases from J; junction bases left unmatched: 4. CDR3 DNA sequence: TGTGCCAGCAGCCCCGACAGGGGGCTCTCCTACGAGCAGTACTTC. Its protein is CASSPDRGLSYEQYF.

This clonotype came up a few times. The chain recombines TRBV5-5 with TRBJ1-2; D is ambiguous. Per germline, CDR1 SGHKS and CDR2 YYEKEE (reference sequence). The CDR3 is made up of 13 amino acids. V lost 0 bases and J 3 bases, leaving 6 bases between the germline ends. CDR3 protein: CASSLAEDYGYTF. For the CDR3, the DNA is TGTGCCAGCAGCTTGGCTGAGGACTATGGCTACACCTTC.

The chain has TRBV7-2 and TRBJ2-1; no definite D call. The CDR3 length is 18 residues. The germline V and J ends were trimmed by 0 bases and 0 bases, with 15 bases remaining between them. CDR1 is SGHTA, CDR2 FQGNSA, per germline. In DNA, the CDR3 is TGTGCCAGCAGCTTAGCGGGTGCCCCGTATAGCTCCTACAATGAGCAGTTCTTC. It codes for CASSLAGAPYSSYNEQFF.

This clonotype was seen a handful of times. The J gene is TRBJ2-7, the V gene TRBV6-5; D call uncertain. The V gene lost 8 bases and the J gene lost 0 bases, with 14 bases spanning the gap. The germline CDR1 and CDR2 sequences are MNHEY and SVGAGI. CDR3 size: 14 residues. Here the CDR3 DNA reads TGTGCCAGCTCGAGGTCTGGGAACTCCTACGAGCAGTACTTC. Translation gives CASSRSGNSYEQYF.

This clonotype was counted once. This chain connects TRBV20-1 to TRBJ1-2, with D tentatively TRBD1 (5 bases). Germline V CDR1 and CDR2: DFQATT, SNEGSKA (reference sequence). CDR3 length: 14 amino acids. The V end lost 0 bases, the J end lost 0 bases, and 8 bases lay between the germline ends. CDR3 in amino acids: CSAREGQANYGYTF. CDR3 nucleotides: TGCAGTGCTAGAGAGGGGCAGGCTAACTATGGCTACACCTTC.

The rearrangement joins TRBV5-1 to TRBJ2-7; D is possibly TRBD1 (5 bases). V was shortened by 4 bases and J by 6 bases, with 20 bases between the two germline ends. The CDR3 spans 15 residues. The germline CDR1 and CDR2 sequences are SGHRS and YFSETQ. The DNA of the CDR3 is TGCGCCAGCAGCCAACGGAGCCAGGGTAGTGGCGAGCAGTACTTC. Translated, it gives CASSQRSQGSGEQYF.